The source of this T cell receptor (beta chain) is a study of blood T cell repertoires in COVID-19. The sample holds one count of this clone. This CDR3 is 15 amino acids long. The V segment lost 6 bases and the J segment 3 bases; nucleotides outside the gene matches: 11. The germline gives CDR1 SGHAT, CDR2 FQDESV (reference sequence). Each participant's cohort was designated according to participant-reported clinical history. Data came from immunoSEQ multiplex PCR; TCRdb stores just in-frame clones and leaves some out. The sample contains roughly 400,000 clones, around 92% of which appear only once. The source is a woman aged 25 to 39 who had recovered from COVID-19. The chain carries TRBV11-1 and TRBJ2-7, with 7 nucleotides matching TRBD1. Sequenced input: PBMCs or T cells enriched from blood (not recorded which). The CDR3 DNA reads TGTGCCAGCAGTTCCCTGGACAGGAACATCTACGAGCAGTACTTC. Its translation: CASSSLDRNIYEQYF.